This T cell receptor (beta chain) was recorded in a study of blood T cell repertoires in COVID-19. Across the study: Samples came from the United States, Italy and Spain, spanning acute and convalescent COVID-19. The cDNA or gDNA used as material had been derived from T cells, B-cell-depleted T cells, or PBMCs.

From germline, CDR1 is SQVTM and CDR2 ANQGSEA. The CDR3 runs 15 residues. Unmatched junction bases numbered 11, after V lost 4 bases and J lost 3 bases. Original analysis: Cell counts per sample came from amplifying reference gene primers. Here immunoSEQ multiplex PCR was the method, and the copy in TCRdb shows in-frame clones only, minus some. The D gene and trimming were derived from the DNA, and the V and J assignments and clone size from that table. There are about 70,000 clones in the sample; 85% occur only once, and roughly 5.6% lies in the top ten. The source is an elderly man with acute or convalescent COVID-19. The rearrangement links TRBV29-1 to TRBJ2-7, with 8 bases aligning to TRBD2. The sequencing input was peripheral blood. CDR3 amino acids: CSVGNPGLVRYEQYF. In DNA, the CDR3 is TGCAGCGTTGGGAATCCGGGACTAGTCCGCTACGAGCAGTACTTC.